The clone carrying this TCR beta chain was detected many times. The record originates from a study of early T cells in non-severe SARS-CoV-2 infection. The overall study: Sequencing of bulk RNA from unsorted whole blood was done, without chain pairing.

Unique molecular identifiers were added to individual cDNA molecules. TCRdb redid the calling of the 5' RACE reads with MiXCR, one entry per CDR3 protein. The table has tens of thousands of distinct CDR3 sequences, approximately 9.1% seen once. The CDR3 sequence is 14 residues long. V was clipped by 7 bases and J by 1 base; unmatched bases: 7. The germline V gene encodes CDR1 SEHNR and CDR2 FQNEAQ (reference sequence). The clonotype was recovered from an adult who was a healthcare worker with PCR-confirmed SARS-CoV-2 infection or an uninfected control (not recorded which). Sequenced input: whole blood. This rearrangement joins TRBV7-9 to TRBJ2-7, with 7 bases matching TRBD1. In DNA form, the CDR3 reads TGTGCCAGCACCTTTCTGGGACAGTCCTACGAGCAGTACTTC. This encodes CASTFLGQSYEQYF.